This TCR beta chain came from a study of T cell responses to AZD1222 COVID-19 vaccine. Method: immunoSEQ multiplex PCR; TCRdb's copy keeps in-frame clones and lacks some. This repertoire shows some 140,000 clones, under 95% found once; its top ten account for approximately 17%. V was shortened by 5 bases and J by 5 bases, with 12 bases between the two germline ends. This CDR3 has 13 residues. CDR1 and CDR2 from the germline V gene are MNHEY and SVGAGI. The chain carries TRBV6-5 and TRBJ1-2; D is undetermined. The sequence derives from an adult in good health. This specimen consisted of peripheral blood, obtained on day 0 of AZD1222 vaccination. CDR3 protein: CASSHNRGYGYTF. The CDR3 DNA sequence: TGTGCCAGCAGTCACAACCGGGGATATGGCTACACCTTC.